The 23 T cell receptor beta chains below come from one sample, sequenced in a study of T cell responses to AZD1222 COVID-19 vaccine. TCRdb's table, derived via immunoSEQ multiplex PCR, lists solely in-frame clones and lacks some. The sample consists of around 200,000 clones, approximately 90% of them appearing once. The starting material was peripheral blood, obtained 28 days after the second AZD1222 dose. The receptors come from an adult who received the AZD1222 COVID-19 vaccine.

The rearrangement links TRBV27 to TRBJ2-1; tentative D call: TRBD2 (5 bases). V dropped 10 bases and J dropped 7 bases, with 11 bases sitting between them. Germline values: CDR1 MNHEY, CDR2 SMNVEV (reference sequence). This CDR3 has 11 amino acids. The CDR3, as DNA: TGTGCCACCTATTCGGGGAATGAGCAGTTCTTC. It encodes CATYSGNEQFF.

This clone was detected a few times. The J gene is TRBJ2-7, the V gene TRBV7-6, with D unclear. Per the germline V gene, CDR1 is SGHVS and CDR2 is FNYEAQ. This CDR3 has 16 residues. V lost 5 bases and J 0 bases, leaving 17 bases between the germline ends. CDR3 bases: TGTGCCAGCAGCCGGTTGTGGGTCCAAGTCTCCTACGAGCAGTACTTC. Encoded protein: CASSRLWVQVSYEQYF.

The CDR3 DNA sequence: TGTGCCAGCAGCGTAGGGGTCCTCTGGGGGTACAATGAGCAGTTCTTC. It encodes CASSVGVLWGYNEQFF. V gene TRBV9 combines with J gene TRBJ2-1; D assignment may be TRBD1 or TRBD2 (5 bases each). Germline CDR1 SGDLS, CDR2 YYNGEE. V was pared by 0 bases and J by 4 bases, with 14 bases between. The CDR3 is made up of 16 amino acids.

V is TRBV6-5 and J is TRBJ2-7; TRBD2 aligns across 7 bases. The germline V gene encodes CDR1 MNHEY and CDR2 SVGAGI. Germline trimming cut 0 bases from V and 2 bases from J; bases unmatched to any gene: 4. The CDR3 is 15 amino acids. CDR3 bases: TGTGCCAGCAGTTACTCGTCGGGAGGAGCCTACGAGCAGTACTTC. As protein: CASSYSSGGAYEQYF.

The rearrangement links TRBV6-6 to TRBJ2-7, with D possibly being TRBD2 (6 bases). This CDR3 contains 13 residues. CDR1 is MNHNY, CDR2 SVGAGI, per germline (reference sequence). The V end lost 6 bases, the J end lost 3 bases, and 12 bases lay between the germline ends. In DNA form, the CDR3 reads TGTGCCAGCAGGCGGGACGACCTCTACGAGCAGTACTTC. As protein: CASRRDDLYEQYF.

The V call is TRBV7-9, the J call TRBJ2-7; 8 nucleotides align to TRBD1. The V gene end was trimmed by 5 bases and the J gene end by 0 bases; junction bases not matched to a gene: 6. This CDR3 is built from 15 residues. Germline values: CDR1 SEHNR, CDR2 FQNEAQ (reference sequence). The CDR3 DNA follows: TGTGCCAGCAGCCCCAGGGGGCCAAGCTCCTACGAGCAGTACTTC. Encoded protein: CASSPRGPSSYEQYF.

With regard to this clone: The sample holds other DNA sequences that translate to the same CDR3. The chain links TRBV28 to TRBJ2-7, with 9 bases aligning to TRBD1. Per the germline V gene, CDR1 is MDHEN and CDR2 is SYDVKM. Trimming cost V 4 bases and J 4 bases; bases outside gene matches: 5. This CDR3 is 14 amino acids long. The CDR3 spells CASSSGTGRYEQYF. CDR3 coding DNA: TGTGCCAGCAGTTCCGGGACAGGGAGGTACGAGCAGTACTTC. The whole variable domain, filled in from reference TRBV28 and TRBJ2-7, reads DVKVTQSSRYLVKRTGEKVFLECVQDMDHENMFWYRQDPGLGLRLIYFSYDVKMKEKGDIPEGYSVSREKKERFSLILESASTNQTSMYLCASSSGTGRYEQYFGPGTRLTVT.

J is TRBJ2-1 and V is TRBV4-3, with D perhaps TRBD1 (6 bases). Per the germline V gene, CDR1 is LGHNA and CDR2 is YSLEER. The ends were cut back, 0 bases at V and 6 bases at J, with 12 bases in the middle. This CDR3 comprises 15 residues. Here the CDR3 DNA reads TGCGCCAGCAGCCAAGATACCGACAGGCCCAATGAGCAGTTCTTC. Translated: CASSQDTDRPNEQFF.

This clone was observed a single time. V and J are TRBV21-1 and TRBJ2-7; whether TRBD1, the table's D call, matches the DNA was not checked. TRBV21-1 is a listed pseudogene. The CDR3 has 15 residues. In DNA, the CDR3 is TGTGCCAGCAGCAAAGTTTGGCAGGATCTCTCCGAGCAGTACTTC. Its protein is CASSKVWQDLSEQYF.

The chain couples TRBV19 to TRBJ1-2, with 7 bases matching TRBD1. The CDR3 sequence is 14 residues long. After removal of 3 bases from V and 2 bases from J, the junction contained 3 bases not matched to a gene. Germline loops: CDR1 LNHDA, CDR2 SQIVND (reference sequence). The CDR3 DNA sequence: TGTGCCAGTAGTATTCCCAGGGGGAACTATGGCTACACCTTC. Translating gives CASSIPRGNYGYTF.

A few counts support this clone. This chain's CDR3 is CASSSGDTGELFF. The DNA of the CDR3 is TGTGCCAGCAGTTCCGGTGACACCGGGGAGCTGTTTTTT. The genes are TRBV6-2 or TRBV6-3 and TRBJ2-2; D gene ambiguous. The CDR3 length is 13 residues. CDR1 is MNHEY and CDR2 is SVGEGT in the germline V gene. The V end was cut by 4 bases, the J end by 3 bases, with 6 bases between.

The chain is built from TRBV7-2 and TRBJ2-1; TRBD2 aligns across 14 bases. With V trimmed by 1 base and J by 6 bases, 8 bases remained unmatched. CDR3 length: 18 amino acids. CDR1 is SGHTA, CDR2 FQGNSA, per germline. CDR3 sequence: CASSLGTGTSGSTNEQFF. DNA for the CDR3: TGTGCCAGCAGCTTAGGTACCGGGACTAGCGGGAGTACCAATGAGCAGTTCTTC.

This clone was picked up one time. CDR3 nucleotides: TGCGCCAGCAGCTTTCCGGGACTAGCGGGCGAGCAGTACTTC. Its translation: CASSFPGLAGEQYF. The chain joins TRBV5-1 to TRBJ2-7; 12 bases are shared with TRBD2. J gave up 6 bases and V 2 bases, and 3 bases lay outside the gene matches. The CDR3 is made up of 14 amino acids. Per germline, CDR1 SGHRS and CDR2 YFSETQ. The entire variable domain, with the rest obtained from reference TRBV5-1 and TRBJ2-7, is as follows: KAGVTQTPRYLIKTRGQQVTLSCSPISGHRSVSWYQQTPGQGLQFLFEYFSETQRNKGNFPGRFSGRQFSNSRSEMNVSTLELGDSALYLCASSFPGLAGEQYFGPGTRLTVT.

V is TRBV14 and J is TRBJ2-5; D is uncertain. CDR3 length: 17 residues. Germline V CDR1 and CDR2: SGHDN, FVKESK. V lost 0 bases and J lost 2, with 16 bases in between. This CDR3 reads CASSQDPNRRAQETQYF. CDR3 bases: TGTGCCAGCAGCCAAGACCCTAACCGTCGGGCACAAGAGACCCAGTACTTC. Combining the CDR3 with reference TRBV14 and TRBJ2-5 gives the whole variable domain EAGVTQFPSHSVIEKGQTVTLRCDPISGHDNLYWYRRVMGKEIKFLLHFVKESKQDESGMPNNRFLAERTGGTYSTLKVQPAELEDSGVYFCASSQDPNRRAQETQYFGPGTRLLVL.

The chain is built from TRBV7-8 and TRBJ2-1; D possibly corresponds to TRBD2 (5 bases). V was clipped by 1 base and J by 3 bases, with 7 bases between them. The CDR3 extends over 14 amino acids. Germline V gene lookup returns CDR1 SGHVS and CDR2 FQNEAQ. CDR3: CASSLVGSYNEQFF. CDR3 nucleotide sequence: TGTGCCAGCAGCTTAGTTGGGAGCTACAATGAGCAGTTCTTC.

This clone showed up just once. In DNA form, the CDR3 reads TGTGCCAGCAGTCCCTACTACGAGCAGTACTTC. This codes for CASSPYYEQYF. The J gene is TRBJ2-7, the V gene TRBV6-2 or TRBV6-3; D not certain. CDR1 MNHEY and CDR2 SVGEGT come from the germline V gene. Trimming took off 5 bases at V and 3 bases at J, with 5 bases between the two ends. The CDR3 extends over 11 amino acids.

V usage is TRBV6-4 and J usage is TRBJ2-3; possibly TRBD1 for D (7 bases). V was pared by 3 bases and J by 7 bases, with 14 bases between. The CDR3 contains 14 residues. Germline V gene sequence: CDR1 MRHNA, CDR2 SNTAGT. In nucleotides, the CDR3 is TGTGCCAGCAGTGAGGAACAGGGGAGGCATACGCAGTATTTT. It is translated as CASSEEQGRHTQYF.

The chain carries TRBV5-4 and TRBJ2-7, with D hard to call. V was cut by 4 bases and J by 6 bases, with 14 bases left in between. This CDR3 contains 13 residues. The germline CDR1 and CDR2 sequences are SGHNT and YYREEE (reference sequence). CDR3: CASSPRPGGEQYF. The CDR3 DNA sequence: TGTGCCAGCAGCCCCCGACCGGGCGGCGAGCAGTACTTC.

About this clone: Germline and junction disagree at one end, which may indicate a read error. This sequence joins TRBV7-7 and TRBJ2-1; no clear D gene. The CDR3 covers 13 residues. CDR1 and CDR2 (germline): SSHAT, FNYEAQ (reference sequence). CDR3 residues: CASSYNRLHEQFF. The CDR3 coding sequence is TGTGCTAGCAGCTACAACCGGTTGCATGAGCAGTTCTTC.

This chain uses TRBV5-1 with TRBJ2-1; 13 bases line up with TRBD2. The CDR3 length is 15 residues. V lost 3 bases, J lost 8 bases, and 5 bases stayed unmatched. The germline gives CDR1 SGHRS, CDR2 YFSETQ. CDR3 in amino acids: CASSSGTSGTHEQFF. The CDR3 DNA sequence: TGCGCCAGCAGCTCGGGGACTAGCGGGACCCATGAGCAGTTCTTC.

This clone was counted a few times. This sequence joins TRBV30 and TRBJ1-5; D is undetermined. The V gene's germline CDR1 is GTSNPN and CDR2 SVGIG (reference sequence). This CDR3 region has 14 residues. The V gene lost 0 bases and the J gene lost 0 bases, with 6 bases spanning the gap. The CDR3 protein is CAWSVGNSNQPQHF. CDR3 nucleotide sequence: TGTGCCTGGAGTGTTGGGAATAGCAATCAGCCCCAGCATTTT.

V is TRBV5-1 and J is TRBJ2-1; possible D gene TRBD2, 6 bases. The CDR3 length is 14 residues. Per the germline V gene, CDR1 is SGHRS and CDR2 is YFSETQ. Trimming left V 7 bases short and J 7 bases short, with 18 bases between. CDR3 sequence reads: CASGSGVLGNEQFF. Here the CDR3 DNA reads TGCGCCAGCGGTTCGGGGGTTCTTGGGAATGAGCAGTTCTTC. Based on the CDR3 plus reference TRBV5-1 and TRBJ2-1, the full variable domain is KAGVTQTPRYLIKTRGQQVTLSCSPISGHRSVSWYQQTPGQGLQFLFEYFSETQRNKGNFPGRFSGRQFSNSRSEMNVSTLELGDSALYLCASGSGVLGNEQFFGPGTRLTVL.

This chain connects TRBV19 to TRBJ2-3, with D perhaps matching TRBD1 (7 bases). Germline assignment: CDR1 LNHDA and CDR2 SQIVND (reference sequence). The V end was cut by 4 bases, the J end by 4 bases, with 18 bases between. This CDR3 spans 16 amino acids. CDR3 sequence reads: CASSTQGTYNSDTQYF. Here the CDR3 DNA reads TGTGCCAGTAGTACACAGGGGACTTATAATTCAGATACGCAGTATTTT. The whole variable domain, remainder taken from reference TRBV19 and TRBJ2-3, is DGGITQSPKYLFRKEGQNVTLSCEQNLNHDAMYWYRQDPGQGLRLIYYSQIVNDFQKGDIAEGYSVSREKKESFPLTVTSAQKNPTAFYLCASSTQGTYNSDTQYFGPGTRLTVL.